This T cell receptor beta chain came from a study of shared clonotypes between healthy human individuals. The study's findings and limits: Unshared clonotypes carried lower generation probabilities than those common to all four donors.

Approximately 210 ng DNA, 30,000 to 35,000 T cell genomes, went into each sorted-subset replicate PCR. This table comes from immunoSEQ multiplex PCR, and its TCRdb copy is limited to in-frame clones, with some not included. The sample lists 850,000 to 1,200,000 clones, approximately 72% occurring once. This CDR3 comprises 14 residues. Germline V CDR1 and CDR2: MNHNS, SASEGT. V shed 11 bases and J shed 2 bases, with 17 bases lying between them. As for this clone: Its antigen is as yet unknown.

This receptor was obtained from a man between 18 and 35 years old in good health. The chain uses TRBV6-1 and TRBJ2-3, with D tentatively TRBD1 (6 bases). Sequencing was done on a sample of memory CD4+ T cells sorted from blood. The subset: CD45RA-negative fraction. In DNA, the CDR3 is TGTGCCGGGAGAGGGACACCGAACACAGATACGCAGTATTTT. It encodes CAGRGTPNTDTQYF.